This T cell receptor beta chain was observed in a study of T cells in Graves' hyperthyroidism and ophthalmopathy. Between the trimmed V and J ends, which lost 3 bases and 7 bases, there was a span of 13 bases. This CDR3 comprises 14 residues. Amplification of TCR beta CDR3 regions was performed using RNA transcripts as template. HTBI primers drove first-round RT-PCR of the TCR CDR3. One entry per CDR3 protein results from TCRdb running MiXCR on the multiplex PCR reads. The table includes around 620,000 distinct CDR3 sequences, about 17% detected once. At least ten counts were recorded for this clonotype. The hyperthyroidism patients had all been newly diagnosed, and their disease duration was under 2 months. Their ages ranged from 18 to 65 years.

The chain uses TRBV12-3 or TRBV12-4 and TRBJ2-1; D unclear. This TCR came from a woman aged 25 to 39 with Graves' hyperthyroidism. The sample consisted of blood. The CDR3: CASSLASPLNEQFF. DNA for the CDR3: TGTGCCAGCAGTTTGGCTAGTCCCTTAAATGAGCAGTTCTTC.